The 17 T cell receptor beta chains in this list originate from one sample, sequenced in a study of identical twins. In TCRdb, the 5' RACE reads were re-called with MiXCR into one record per CDR3 protein. The top ten clones hold approximately 3.2% of a sample with some 500,000 distinct CDR3 sequences, more than 9% of them seen once. These data were also reused for a study on yellow fever vaccine responses in identical twins.

The sample taken for sequencing was PBMCs. The receptors derive from a woman under 30 in good health.

This clonotype has ten or more counts. The chain joins TRBV20-1 to TRBJ1-5, with D unresolved. Trimming took 0 bases from V and 3 from J, leaving 12 bases between them. CDR1 is DFQATT, CDR2 SNEGSKA, per germline (reference sequence). The CDR3 is 15 amino acids. CDR3 in amino acids: CSARDIGRVNQPQHF. The CDR3 region has the DNA TGCAGTGCTAGAGATATAGGCCGGGTCAATCAGCCCCAGCATTTT.

This sequence joins TRBV7-2 and TRBJ2-7, with D perhaps TRBD1 (6 bases). The CDR3 is 15 amino acids. Trimming stripped 8 bases from V and 6 bases from J, with 23 bases between. CDR1 is SGHTA, CDR2 FQGNSA, per germline. The CDR3 protein is CASGTLGGARSEQYF. CDR3 nucleotides: TGTGCCAGCGGGACACTGGGCGGTGCCAGAAGCGAGCAGTACTTC.

The gene calls are TRBV7-2 and TRBJ2-5; D gene unclear. CDR1 and CDR2 (germline): SGHTA, FQGNSA. The CDR3 contains 13 residues. V was clipped by 5 bases and J by 5 bases, with 12 bases between them. CDR3: CASSIPGRETQYF. CDR3 nucleotides: TGTGCCAGCAGCATCCCAGGTCGGGAGACCCAGTACTTC.

The rearrangement links TRBV12-3 or TRBV12-4 to TRBJ2-5; TRBD2 aligns across 8 bases. The CDR3 is 15 amino acids. V was pared by 3 bases and J by 1 base, with 4 bases of the junction left unmatched. The CDR3: CASSFGGDGQETQYF. The DNA for the CDR3 is TGTGCCAGCAGTTTCGGGGGGGACGGCCAAGAGACCCAGTACTTC.

The chain recombines TRBV15 with TRBJ2-1; possibly TRBD1 for D (6 bases). This CDR3 spans 14 amino acids. CDR1 and CDR2 (germline): LNHNV, YYDKDF (reference sequence). Trimming stripped 0 bases from V and 10 bases from J, with 13 bases between. This CDR3 is CATSRDQGMGEQFF. For the CDR3, the DNA is TGTGCCACCAGCAGAGATCAGGGGATGGGGGAGCAGTTCTTC.

This clonotype has a count of ten or more. The chain combines TRBV15 with TRBJ2-7, with 7 positions matching TRBD1. The CDR3 extends over 15 amino acids. From germline, CDR1 is LNHNV and CDR2 YYDKDF (reference sequence). The ends lost 1 base at V and 1 base at J; junction bases unmatched: 4. In DNA, the CDR3 is TGTGCCACCAGCAGAGTAGGGGGCGGATCCTACGAGCAGTACTTC. It translates to CATSRVGGGSYEQYF.

This clonotype showed up just a few times. The chain links TRBV12-3 or TRBV12-4 to TRBJ1-5, with D hard to call. V gave up 8 bases and J gave up 7 bases, with 9 bases separating them. The CDR3 has 11 amino acids. In nucleotides, the CDR3 is TGTGCCAGCGGCCCCGGGCAGCCCCAGCATTTT. It yields the protein CASGPGQPQHF.

This clonotype was seen more than once but under ten times. The chain is built from TRBV20-1 and TRBJ1-2; the match to TRBD1 covers 7 bases. Trimming removed 6 bases from V and 4 bases from J; junction bases left unmatched: 8. Germline V CDR1 and CDR2: DFQATT, SNEGSKA (reference sequence). The CDR3 length is 13 residues. The CDR3 reads CSAHTGAGYGYTF. The CDR3 nucleotides read TGCAGTGCCCATACAGGGGCTGGCTATGGCTACACCTTC.

Ten or more counts support this clonotype. The chain links TRBV6-2 or TRBV6-3 to TRBJ2-7; D perhaps matches TRBD1 (6 bases). V lost 6 bases to trimming and J lost 7 bases, with 10 bases between them. CDR3 length equals 11 residues. CDR1 MNHEY and CDR2 SVGEGT come from the germline V gene. Here the CDR3 DNA reads TGTGCCAGCAGCCGAGACAGGGAGCAGTACTTC. Residues: CASSRDREQYF.

In this sample, this clonotype turned up a few times. This rearrangement joins TRBV3-1 to TRBJ2-5; 14 positions agree with TRBD2. The CDR3 is 17 amino acids. Germline V gene lookup returns CDR1 LGHDT and CDR2 YNNKEL (reference sequence). V trimming: 4 bases; J trimming: 5 bases; junction bases outside the gene matches: 9. The CDR3 sequence is CASSRRLAGGHGETQYF. The CDR3 region has the DNA TGTGCCAGCAGCCGCCGACTAGCGGGGGGGCATGGGGAGACCCAGTACTTC.

The J gene is TRBJ2-7, the V gene TRBV19; no firm D call. V lost 4 bases and J lost 2, with 9 bases in between. Germline CDR1 is LNHDA and CDR2 is SQIVND (reference sequence). The CDR3 contains 13 residues. The CDR3 coding sequence is TGTGCCAGTAGTAGTCGACACACCTACGAGCAGTACTTC. Amino acid sequence: CASSSRHTYEQYF. Full variable domain (missing parts from reference TRBV19 and TRBJ2-7): DGGITQSPKYLFRKEGQNVTLSCEQNLNHDAMYWYRQDPGQGLRLIYYSQIVNDFQKGDIAEGYSVSREKKESFPLTVTSAQKNPTAFYLCASSSRHTYEQYFGPGTRLTVT.

This clonotype occurred a few times. V gene TRBV28 combines with J gene TRBJ1-2, with a weak D call TRBD1 (5 bases). This CDR3 spans 16 amino acids. Germline V gives CDR1 MDHEN, CDR2 SYDVKM. V shed 2 bases and J shed 2 bases, with 15 bases lying between them. Here the CDR3 DNA reads TGTGCCAGCAGTTTACGCGCCGGGACGTCGAACTATGGCTACACCTTC. This sequence encodes CASSLRAGTSNYGYTF.

The chain is built from TRBV2 and TRBJ1-1, with 10 bases lining up with TRBD1. J lost 4 bases, V lost 10 bases, and 18 bases had no gene match. Germline lookup yields CDR1 SNHLY and CDR2 FYNNEI. This CDR3 has 17 residues. The CDR3 loop is CAIPPILFRDRGTEAFF. The CDR3 DNA reads TGTGCCATCCCTCCAATTCTCTTTCGGGACAGGGGCACTGAAGCTTTCTTT.

This clonotype has just a few counts. V and J are TRBV11-3 and TRBJ2-1; 7 bases fit TRBD1. The CDR3 extends over 14 amino acids. V was pared by 3 bases and J by 4 bases, with 3 bases of the junction left unmatched. CDR1 and CDR2 from the germline V gene are SGHNT and YENEEA. CDR3 residues: CASSFRDRYNEQFF. The CDR3 nucleotides read TGTGCCAGCAGCTTCCGGGACAGATACAATGAGCAGTTCTTC.

The J gene is TRBJ1-6, the V gene TRBV6-1; the D gene is possibly TRBD1 (5 bases). Trimming shortened V by 5 bases and J by 10 bases, and 15 bases separated the two germline ends. Germline assignment: CDR1 MNHNS and CDR2 SASEGT. The CDR3 runs to 14 residues. This CDR3 is CASSPTVGRSPLHF. The CDR3 coding sequence is TGTGCCAGCAGTCCGACAGTGGGGCGATCACCCCTCCACTTT.

The V and J genes are TRBV5-6 and TRBJ2-2; D is uncertain. V was trimmed by 4 bases and J by 1 base, leaving 11 bases between them. The CDR3 contains 15 residues. Per the germline V gene, CDR1 is SGHDT and CDR2 is YYEEEE. The CDR3 DNA reads as TGTGCCAGCAGCCTCCCAGCTGAGAACACCGGGGAGCTGTTTTTT. Translating it yields CASSLPAENTGELFF. Supplemented by reference TRBV5-6 and TRBJ2-2, the full variable domain reads DAGVTQSPTHLIKTRGQQVTLRCSPKSGHDTVSWYQQALGQGPQFIFQYYEEEERQRGNFPDRFSGHQFPNYSSELNVNALLLGDSALYLCASSLPAENTGELFFGEGSRLTVL.

This clonotype was seen a few times. The chain combines TRBV7-9 with TRBJ2-7; D gene unclear. CDR3 length: 13 amino acids. CDR1 and CDR2 (germline): SEHNR, FQNEAQ (reference sequence). Trimming cost V 7 bases and J 3 bases, with 13 bases left between them. CDR3 region: CASTPESHYEQYF. The CDR3 region has the DNA TGTGCCAGCACCCCAGAGAGTCACTACGAGCAGTACTTC.